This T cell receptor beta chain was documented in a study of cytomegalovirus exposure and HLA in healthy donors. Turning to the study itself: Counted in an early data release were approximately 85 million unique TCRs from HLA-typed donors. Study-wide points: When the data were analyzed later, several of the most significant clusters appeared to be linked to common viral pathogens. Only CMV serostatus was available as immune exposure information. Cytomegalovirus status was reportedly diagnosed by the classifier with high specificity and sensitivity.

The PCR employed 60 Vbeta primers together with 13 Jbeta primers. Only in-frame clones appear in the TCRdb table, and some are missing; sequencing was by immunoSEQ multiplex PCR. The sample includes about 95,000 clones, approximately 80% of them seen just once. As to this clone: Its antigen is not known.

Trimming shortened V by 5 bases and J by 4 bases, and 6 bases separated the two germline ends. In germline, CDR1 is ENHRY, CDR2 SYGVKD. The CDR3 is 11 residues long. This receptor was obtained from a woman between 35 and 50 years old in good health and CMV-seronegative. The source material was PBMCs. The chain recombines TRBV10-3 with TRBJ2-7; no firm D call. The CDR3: CAISSNYEQYF. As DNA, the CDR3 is TGTGCCATCAGTTCTAATTACGAGCAGTACTTC.